This T cell receptor (beta chain) derives from a study of cytomegalovirus exposure and HLA in healthy donors (dated by TCRdb to 2016 to 2017). Looking at the study overall: An earlier analysis of several hundred of the donors reported 250 to 300 Gb of sequence data and about 100 million unique TCR beta sequences from about 180 million T cells. An early release that covered approximately 600 HLA-typed donors contained approximately 300 gigabases of sequencing data and 65 million to 100 million unique TCR sequences. Of the roughly 390 genotyped donors, approximately 83% fell in the genetic ancestry cluster associated with self-reported Caucasian donors. The study was designed to test whether signatures of past pathogen exposure could be identified by cataloging public T cell receptors. The T cell repertoires of 700 or so subjects were profiled by immunosequencing and related to cytomegalovirus serostatus. Along with the 666-subject first cohort, a separate validation cohort of over 90 different subjects was used. High-throughput TCR immunosequencing, statistical association of individual TCRs with disease status, and machine learning were combined to predict cytomegalovirus infection status. A later analysis re-examined previously published TCR beta repertoires from over 500 donors and added high-resolution HLA genotyping to investigate patterns of TCR occurrence. In the later analysis, no new phenotypic data were used to find candidate immune exposures; instead, reliance was placed on TCR beta sequences and their occurrence across donors. In an earlier analysis of 587 of the donors, high-throughput TCR beta sequencing was used to judge whether each TCR beta V gene segment behaved as functional or pseudogenic. Donor age, sex, ethnicity and CMV serostatus were compiled alongside the repertoire data. A later genetic analysis used genome-wide SNP genotypes for about 60% of the roughly 670 donors, treating that subset as a discovery cohort. Every repertoire in the discovery cohort had been generated on one and the same sequencing platform. HLA typing covered class I and class II loci at four-digit resolution. Typing coverage varied by locus: roughly 620-640 donors for A, B, C, DRB1 and DQB1; roughly 560 for DQA1; nearly 610 for DPA1; fewer than 480 for DPB1. Roughly 5 DR-DQ haplotypes were handled as single units for association and clustering, since linkage in the cohort was strong. Among roughly 400 genotyped donors of the cohort, an average of 235,054 unique TCR beta nucleotide sequences were sequenced per donor, around 20% of them non-productive. Overall study outcomes, separate from this receptor: This cohort had only TCR beta chains sequenced, and the lack of alpha or paired-chain data limited which features could be detected. Seventeen rarely observed V segments, including chromosome 9 orphons, were excluded from the earlier analysis of approximately 500 of the donors because counts were too low. Some IMGT-functional V segments, including TRBV6-2 and TRBV6-3, could not be told apart with the 87-base-pair reads, so those segments were excluded. According to a later analysis, TCR association rates differed among HLA loci, with DRB1 alleles showing the most associated TCRs and HLA-C alleles showing the fewest. A cluster of highly shared sequence variants was judged likely to be a technical artifact of the sequencing pipeline. A later genetic analysis reported fewer N-insertions in productive TCRs among donors in an Asian-associated ancestry cluster than the roughly 720-donor mean. The only immune exposure information available for the cohort was CMV serostatus. A further reported finding was that TCR beta sequences accurately predicted the HLA-A and HLA-B alleles for most subjects in the first cohort. A later analysis associated roughly 17,000 TCR beta sequences with specific HLA alleles at a false discovery rate of 0.05. According to a later analysis, most CMV-associated TCR beta chains appeared to be HLA-restricted, and the HLA associations seemed to be driven largely by CMV exposure. In an earlier analysis of around 600 of the donors, most TCR beta V segments appeared in productive rearrangements about 87% or about 30% of the time, broadly matching IMGT annotations. In a later analysis, HLA-associated TCR beta chains showed more clonal expansion and lower generation probabilities than non-associated chains that were equally common. Assigning TCR associations to individual alleles was difficult when HLA alleles, especially DR and DQ, strongly co-occurred. In vitro tests confirmed that a few of the cytomegalovirus-associated TCR beta chains recognize cytomegalovirus antigens. The authors suggested that the approach could potentially be generalized to other disease states and immunological phenotypes. Because HLA typing was unavailable for some donors at each locus, only the typed subset was used in association tests. The classifier was reported to diagnose cytomegalovirus status with high specificity and sensitivity in both the original and validation cohorts. Correlated functional status among segregating V segments might reflect linkage disequilibrium, but an unknown experimental factor could not be ruled out. Most TCR sequences were seen in very few donors, while some public TCRs were found in many individuals. In a later analysis, several top co-occurrence clusters were reported to appear linked to parvovirus B19, influenza, CMV and Epstein-Barr virus. In the study, about 150 TCR beta chains were listed as associated with cytomegalovirus. Sequencing depth was assumed to be roughly uniform across donors in the presence/absence analyses, though that assumption may not hold. V-gene and J-gene trimming of TCR beta chains was associated with a missense DCLRE1C variant in a later genetic analysis, and the association was replicated in an independent cohort.

Preparation of the library involved the immunoSEQ multiplex PCR assay. For the multiplex PCR, a mixture combining 60 forward primers for TCR Vbeta segments and 13 reverse primers for TCR Jbeta segments was used. The CDR3 region of rearranged TCR beta genes was amplified from genomic DNA by a multiplex PCR assay. The Illumina HiSeq System was used to sequence the amplified TCR beta libraries as 87-base-pair reads. In the paper's pipeline: Across the 670 or so repertoires, a later analysis counted 80 million or so unique TCR beta chains, approximately 12 million of which were shared by at least two donors. To remove PCR and sequencing errors, raw reads were error-corrected and collapsed into unique sequences using a nearest-neighbor algorithm that merged closely related sequences. To assign V, D and J gene segments, CDR3 sequences were aligned to IMGT reference sequences. For a sequence to be retained, a match of at least six nucleotides was required to both a V gene segment and a J gene segment. A rearrangement was called productive if the CDR3 had no stop codons and remained in frame with V and J, and every other rearrangement was called non-productive. Following IMGT convention, CDR3 was defined as the stretch from the second conserved V-encoded cysteine to the conserved J-encoded phenylalanine. Sequences without an unambiguous match to a single V gene segment were excluded from the earlier analysis of 450 to 750 of the donors. In an earlier analysis of a few hundred of the donors, a V segment was called functional when productive rearrangements were above 56.7%, and segregating when the standard deviation between donors exceeded 5%. A statistical classification framework was developed to diagnose cytomegalovirus status using the catalog of TCR beta chain sequences. A later analysis assigned V and J genes by comparing TCR nucleotide sequences with IMGT/GENE-DB human TR gene sequences. A later analysis assigned CDR3 sequences and most-parsimonious VDJ recombination scenarios with the TCRdist pipeline. In a later analysis, every TCR beta chain was defined by the combination of its CDR3 amino acid sequence and its V-gene family, and reads without a unique V-gene family were dropped. To address suspected cross-contamination and a sequencing artifact, a later analysis removed 592 highly shared, low-generation-probability nucleotide sequences. A later analysis calculated a clonal expansion index for each public chain from normalized within-repertoire ranks of inferred template counts. A later analysis computed generation probabilities with a VDJ recombination model fitted to out-of-frame rearrangements, and checked the results against IGoR. In a later analysis, TCR-TCR, TCR-HLA and TCR-CMV co-occurrence was scored with hypergeometric tests, and a repertoire-size bias correction was applied to TCR pairs. To estimate false discovery rates, a later analysis permuted the HLA or CMV assignments 20 times. In a later analysis, co-occurring TCRs were grouped using DBSCAN, with TCRdist sequence similarity added in when clustering inside HLA-allele-positive subsets. Co-occurrence clustering excluded repertoires with fewer than 30,000 or more than 120,000 public chains, plus five with anomalous nucleotide sharing. The source is immuneACCESS, and TCRdb retained only in-frame sequences with V and J called. Part of the clones is not carried over; for the studies checked, unresolved V genes explain less than half of this, and the remainder is unexplained. The V and J calls and the clone size are those of that table, but D and trimming were determined from the DNA. The sample includes around 120,000 clones, with around a tenth observed a single time. The ten biggest clones cover roughly 3.1% of the sample.

The germline V gene gives CDR1 as LGHNA and CDR2 as YNFKEQ. V loses 1 base, J loses 6 bases, and the germline ends lie 14 bases apart. The CDR3 has 15 amino acids, counting the end cysteine and phenylalanine. Only CDR3 DNA is held: 45 bases, read in frame from base 1. The cohort comprised some 680 healthy bone marrow donors. Cohort members were all nominally healthy when sampled, although unrecorded immune exposures were likely present. The donor was CMV seronegative and belonged to the group of 352 seronegative cohort members. Every donor gave a peripheral blood sample, and the peripheral blood mononuclear cells from that sample were used for TCR beta sequencing. Genomic DNA was extracted from the blood cell samples with the Qiagen DNeasy Blood Extraction Kit. This clone was picked up a small number of times. Its antigen specificity is not known. Base-call qualities are not available, and no considerably larger clone is one nucleotide away.

The rearrangement combines TRBV4-2 with TRBJ2-3, with the D gene too uncertain to name. The specimen was PBMCs. This sequence was found in a man aged 30 to 45 in good health and CMV-seronegative. The encoded CDR3 is CASSQGSEFRDTQYF. The DNA is TGTGCCAGCAGCCAAGGGAGCGAGTTTCGGGATACGCAGTATTTT.